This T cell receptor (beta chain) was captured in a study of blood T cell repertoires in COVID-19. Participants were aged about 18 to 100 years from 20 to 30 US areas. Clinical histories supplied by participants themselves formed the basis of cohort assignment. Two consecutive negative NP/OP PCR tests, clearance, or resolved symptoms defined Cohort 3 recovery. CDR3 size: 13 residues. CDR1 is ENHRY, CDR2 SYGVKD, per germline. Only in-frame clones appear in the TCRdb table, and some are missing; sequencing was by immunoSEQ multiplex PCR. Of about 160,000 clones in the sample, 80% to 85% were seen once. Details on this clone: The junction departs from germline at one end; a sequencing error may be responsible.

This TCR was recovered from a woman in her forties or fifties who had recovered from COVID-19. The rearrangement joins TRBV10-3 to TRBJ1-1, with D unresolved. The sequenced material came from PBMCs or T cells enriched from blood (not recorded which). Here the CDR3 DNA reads TGTGCCATCAGCAGTCCAACGAACAGTGAAGCTTTCTTT. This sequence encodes CAISSPTNSEAFF.